This T cell receptor beta chain was documented in a study of cytomegalovirus exposure and HLA in healthy donors. Notes on this clone: No antigen is known for it.

The repertoire was sequenced with immunoSEQ multiplex PCR; TCRdb's copy has only in-frame clones and lacks some. The sample has fewer than 90,000 clones, 94% seen once; the top ten hold roughly 2.1%. Study outcomes and limitations: Most TCR sequences were uncommon, yet certain public TCRs appeared in many donors. There were some 150 TCR beta chains listed as cytomegalovirus-associated.

The length of the CDR3 is 15 residues. The J segment lost 3 bases and the V segment lost 6 bases, leaving 10 bases of the junction unmatched. Germline V gene lookup returns CDR1 SQVTM and CDR2 ANQGSEA. The J gene is TRBJ1-2, the V gene TRBV29-1, with 10 bases lining up with TRBD1. Sequenced sample: PBMCs. The origin of this receptor is a woman aged 18-29 years in good health and CMV-seronegative. The CDR3 sequence is CSVSTGTGAYYGYTF. CDR3 nucleotide sequence: TGCAGCGTGTCAACCGGGACAGGGGCCTACTATGGCTACACCTTC.